A selection of T cell receptor beta chains follows, all from one sample in a study of blood T cell repertoires in COVID-19. The assay was immunoSEQ multiplex PCR, and TCRdb's table has in-frame clones only and misses some. Seen here are about 54,000 clones, 75% to 95% observed once, and the top ten hold about 7.7%. Specimen: peripheral blood. The receptors originated from a woman between 35 and 50 years old with active COVID-19. Both conserved end residues are part of each CDR3. The order of the fields is D gene, clone size, J gene, V gene, CDR3 DNA, CDR3 protein. D genes are given only for firm matches. Clone size is stated in some rows and not others, as once, few, many or a class when expanded.

>TRBD1|-|TRBJ2-7|TRBV13
TGTGCCAGCAGCTCACAGGGGACCAACTACGAGCAGTACTTC
CASSSQGTNYEQYF
>TRBD1|-|TRBJ1-2|TRBV5-4
TGTGCCAGCAGCTTGGAGGACAGGGTCGGTGGCTACACCTTC
CASSLEDRVGGYTF
>TRBD2|-|TRBJ2-5|TRBV5-4
TGTGCCAGCAGCCGCGGGACTAGCGGGGGCGGAGAGACCCAGTACTTC
CASSRGTSGGGETQYF
>TRBD2|-|TRBJ2-5|TRBV5-8
TGTGCCAGCAGCCGGGGACTACGGCGGGCCCAGTACTTC
CASSRGLRRAQYF
>-|-|TRBJ1-1|TRBV7-2
TGTGCCAGCAGCTCGGGGGAGAACACTGAAGCTTTCTTT
CASSSGENTEAFF
>TRBD2|-|TRBJ2-2|TRBV5-1
TGCGCCAGCAGCCCCGGACTAGCGGACACCGGGGAGCTGTTTTTT
CASSPGLADTGELFF
>-|few|TRBJ2-7|TRBV5-5
TGTGCCAGCAGCCCGGGCGGACACGTCTACGAGCAGTACTTC
CASSPGGHVYEQYF
>-|-|TRBJ2-5|TRBV4-3
TGCGCCAGCAGCCAAGCAGGGATGGAGACCCAGTACTTC
CASSQAGMETQYF
>TRBD1|-|TRBJ1-5|TRBV10-2
TGCGCCAGCAGTGAATCGGGACAGGGGAATCAGCCCCAGCATTTT
CASSESGQGNQPQHF
>TRBD1|-|TRBJ1-2|TRBV15
TGTGCCACCAGCAGAGAGAGGGGGCAGGGCTACACCTTC
CATSRERGQGYTF
>-|-|TRBJ2-3|TRBV7-7
TGTGCTAGCAGCCTAGGGGGGGATGATACGCAGTATTTT
CASSLGGDDTQYF
>TRBD1|-|TRBJ2-6|TRBV2
TGTGCCAGCAGTGAAGTCAGGGGGCGCGCTGGGGCCAACGTCCTGACTTTC
CASSEVRGRAGANVLTF
>-|-|TRBJ1-2|TRBV30
TGTGCCTGGACTTCCCGGACAGATATCTATGGCTACACCTTC
CAWTSRTDIYGYTF
>-|-|TRBJ1-2|TRBV3-1/TRBV3-2
TGTGCCAGCAGACAGCCTAACTATGGCTACACCTTC
CASRQPNYGYTF
>TRBD1|-|TRBJ1-1|TRBV7-8
TGTGCCAGCAGCCCCGGAGGGGGCGCGGCTTTCTTT
CASSPGGGAAFF
>-|-|TRBJ1-1|TRBV11-2
TGTGCCAGCAGCTTACGTACAGGGTTTTTCGCTGAAGCTTTCTTT
CASSLRTGFFAEAFF
>TRBD2|-|TRBJ2-1|TRBV12-3/TRBV12-4
TGTGCCAGCAGTGACGGGAGGAATGAGCAGTTCTTC
CASSDGRNEQFF
>-|once|TRBJ1-1|TRBV7-9
TGTGCCAGCAGCTTAGTGTTTGGGGGGACTGAAGCTTTCTTT
CASSLVFGGTEAFF
>TRBD2|-|TRBJ2-5|TRBV7-9
TGTGCCAGCAGCCCCAGCGGGGCCCCTCGAAAGACCCAGTACTTC
CASSPSGAPRKTQYF
>TRBD2|-|TRBJ2-3|TRBV6-5
TGTGCCAGCAGTTACTCCGGGACTAGCGGGGGGATTTTT
CASSYSGTSGGIF
>-|-|TRBJ2-7|TRBV9
TGTGCCAGCAGCGTAAGTTCAGTCTCCTACGAGCAGTACTTC
CASSVSSVSYEQYF
>-|-|TRBJ2-7|TRBV7-2
TGTGCCAGCAGCTCGCAGGGAAGCTCCTACGAGCAGTACTTC
CASSSQGSSYEQYF
>TRBD1|-|TRBJ1-3|TRBV3-1/TRBV3-2
TGTGCCAGCAGCCGAACCACCGGGACAGGGGGCTTGGGTGGAAACACCATATATTTT
CASSRTTGTGGLGGNTIYF
>-|-|TRBJ2-4|TRBV5-1
TGCGCCAGCAGCTTTGCACAGGGAAACATTCAGTACTTC
CASSFAQGNIQYF
>-|-|TRBJ2-1|TRBV4-2
TGTGCCAGCAGCCAAGATATGCGGGGCGTCTCCTACAATGAGCAGTTCTTC
CASSQDMRGVSYNEQFF
>TRBD1|once|TRBJ1-4|TRBV19
TGTGCCAGTAGTATAAGAGACAGGGGACGAGGTGAAAAACTGTTTTTT
CASSIRDRGRGEKLFF
>-|-|TRBJ2-7|TRBV28
TGTGCCAGCCTCCCGGGACACAAGTGGTACGAGCAGTACTTC
CASLPGHKWYEQYF
>-|-|TRBJ1-2|TRBV6-5
TGTGCCAGCACCCAGTCCAGGGGCTATGGCTACACCTTC
CASTQSRGYGYTF
>-|-|TRBJ1-1|TRBV5-8
TGTGCCAGCAGCCCGGTTTGGGACATACAAGAAGCTTTCTTT
CASSPVWDIQEAFF
>TRBD1|-|TRBJ2-2|TRBV18
TGTGCCAGCTCGACCGGACAGGCCGGGGAGCTGTTTTTT
CASSTGQAGELFF
>TRBD2|-|TRBJ2-2|TRBV11-3
TGTGCCAGCAGCCCACTAGCGGTCGGGGAGCTGTTTTTT
CASSPLAVGELFF
>TRBD1|-|TRBJ1-2|TRBV3-1/TRBV3-2
TGTGCCAGCAGCACCTACAGGGGGGAAGCCTATGGCTACACCTTC
CASSTYRGEAYGYTF
>-|-|TRBJ1-1|TRBV7-9
TGTGCCAGCAGCCCCGTGCGGGCCCCAGGGGCTGAAGCTTTCTTT
CASSPVRAPGAEAFF
>TRBD2|-|TRBJ2-2|TRBV4-2
TGTGCCAGTAGCAACCCCGGGACTAGCGATTATAACGGGGAGCTGTTTTTT
CASSNPGTSDYNGELFF
>-|-|TRBJ1-4|TRBV7-2
TGTGCCAGCAGCTTAAGGGGGACCCCTAATGAAAAACTGTTTTTT
CASSLRGTPNEKLFF
>-|-|TRBJ1-1|TRBV5-1
TGCGCCAGCAGCTTGGCCGCTGGCTTGAACACTGAAGCTTTCTTT
CASSLAAGLNTEAFF
>-|-|TRBJ1-1|TRBV5-4
TGTGCCAGCAGCCTTGAGCAGAACACTGAAGCTTTCTTT
CASSLEQNTEAFF
>-|-|TRBJ1-3|TRBV11-3
TGTGCCAGCAGCTCGGGGGACGGGCGAAACACCATATATTTT
CASSSGDGRNTIYF
>TRBD1|-|TRBJ1-6|TRBV5-6
TGTGCCAGCAGCGACCGACAGGGGAATAATTCACCCCTCCACTTT
CASSDRQGNNSPLHF
>-|-|TRBJ1-4|TRBV4-2
TGTGCCAGCAGCCAAGAAATCCCCCCCGCGAATGAAAAACTGTTTTTT
CASSQEIPPANEKLFF
>-|-|TRBJ2-5|TRBV19
TGTGCCAGTGGTATAATGGCAGACCAAGAGACCCAGTACTTC
CASGIMADQETQYF
>TRBD1|-|TRBJ1-6|TRBV18
TGTGCCAGCTCACCAGGACAGGCATCGAAATTTAATTCACCCCTCCACTTT
CASSPGQASKFNSPLHF
>-|once|TRBJ2-3|TRBV5-1
TGCGCCAGCAGGACTGGCACCGCTAGCACAGATACGCAGTATTTT
CASRTGTASTDTQYF
>-|-|TRBJ2-5|TRBV18
TGTGCCAGCTCACCTGCACCTAAAGAGACCCAGTACTTC
CASSPAPKETQYF
>TRBD1|-|TRBJ2-6|TRBV5-8
TGTGCCAGCAGCTTGGTCACAGGGGGCGAAGGGGCCAACGTCCTGACTTTC
CASSLVTGGEGANVLTF
>TRBD1|-|TRBJ1-1|TRBV5-1
TGCGCCAGTACCTCACAGGGGAGTCGAGCTGAAGCTTTCTTT
CASTSQGSRAEAFF
>-|-|TRBJ1-1|TRBV19
TGTGCCAGTAGTGACCACAGGGTAGGGACCAACACTGAAGCTTTCTTT
CASSDHRVGTNTEAFF
>TRBD2|-|TRBJ2-7|TRBV5-1
TGCGCCAGCAGCCGACTAGGTAGCGGGGGTACCTACGAGCAGTACTTC
CASSRLGSGGTYEQYF
>-|-|TRBJ2-3|TRBV6-2/TRBV6-3
TGTGCCAGCAGCCACTATCAGGGGATCACAGATACGCAGTATTTT
CASSHYQGITDTQYF
>-|-|TRBJ1-2|TRBV6-1
TGTGCCAGCAGTGAGCGGGACGGTTCCGGTGGCTACACCTTC
CASSERDGSGGYTF
>TRBD1|-|TRBJ2-5|TRBV7-9
TGTGCCAGCAGCTCTGGGGACAGGGGGGTGAAAGAGACCCAGTACTTC
CASSSGDRGVKETQYF
>-|-|TRBJ1-5|TRBV4-1
TGCGCCAGCAGCCTGACAGCCCTCGATCAGCCCCAGCATTTT
CASSLTALDQPQHF
>-|-|TRBJ1-2|TRBV6-5
TGTGCCAGCAGTTACTCGGGGGGGAGGTATGGCTACACCTTC
CASSYSGGRYGYTF
>-|-|TRBJ1-1|TRBV4-2
TGTGCCAGCAGCCAAGTGGACACCGAAGCTTTCTTT
CASSQVDTEAFF